This TCR beta chain came from a study of blood T cell repertoires in COVID-19. Overall study context: The study drew acute and convalescent COVID-19 samples from the United States, Italy and Spain. Nucleic acid was either cDNA or gDNA, and it came from T cells, B-cell-depleted T cells, or PBMCs.

The CDR3 loop spans 15 amino acids. With 4 bases removed from V and 4 bases from J, the gap between germline ends came to 14 bases. Germline-derived CDR1 and CDR2 are SNHLY and FYNNEI. Original data processing: Amplification with reference gene primers provided the estimates of nucleated cell counts. Profiled with immunoSEQ multiplex PCR; TCRdb holds only in-frame clones, not every one. D and trimming come from the DNA, and the V and J calls and clone size come from that table. Of about 320,000 clones listed, around 88% are singletons. The sequencing input was peripheral blood. J is TRBJ1-3 and V is TRBV2; TRBD1 is a possible D gene (5 bases). The sequence was obtained from a woman aged 50 to 65 with acute or convalescent COVID-19. The DNA of the CDR3 is TGTGCCAGCAGTGTGGTGGAGGGGTTCGGAAACACCATATATTTT. This gives the protein CASSVVEGFGNTIYF.